The entry below describes one TCR beta chain. Its antigen remains unknown. The sample belongs to a study of blood T cells in healthy people across ages. This CDR3 comprises 15 residues. CDR1 and CDR2 (germline): SQVTM, ANQGSEA. V lost 3 bases, J lost 8 bases, and 8 bases stayed unmatched. Peripheral blood was drawn, approximately 9.4 milliliters per donor. Notes on the study in general: Whereas aged donors had fewer naive CD4+ cells, long-lived donors had more of them and higher diversity. Shifts in expanded clonotypes may have been confounded by donor CMV status, which was unknown.

Then a second PCR, running roughly 6 to 11 cycles, was carried out with a sample-barcoded 5' primer and a J-beta primer mix. Each TCR beta cDNA got a 12-nucleotide random molecular identifier. TCRdb fed the 5' RACE reads into MiXCR, producing one record per CDR3 protein. The sample shows around 650,000 distinct CDR3 sequences, around 41% of them seen only once. The TCR sequence derives from a man older than 75 in good health. Specimen: blood. The chain is built from TRBV29-1 and TRBJ2-1; 12 bases are a match to TRBD2. The CDR3 here is CSVDGSSGRVYEQFF. CDR3 DNA: TGCAGCGTTGACGGGTCTAGCGGGAGGGTATATGAGCAGTTCTTC.